These 30 T cell receptor beta chains came from one sample sequenced in a study of blood T cell repertoires in COVID-19. Some clones are missing from TCRdb's copy, which holds only in-frame ones; the method was immunoSEQ multiplex PCR. The sample has more than 100,000 clones; more than 70% are singletons. The material sequenced was peripheral blood. These receptors all come from a woman between 55 and 75 years old with acute or convalescent COVID-19.

The chain recombines TRBV29-1 with TRBJ2-5, with D possibly TRBD2 on 6 matching bases. Per germline, CDR1 SQVTM and CDR2 ANQGSEA. The V gene lost 3 bases and the J gene lost 5 bases, with 16 bases spanning the gap. This CDR3 is built from 14 residues. The CDR3, as DNA: TGCAGCGTTGAGGGCGGGGAGGCACGGGAGACCCAGTACTTC. Translating it yields CSVEGGEARETQYF.

This sequence joins TRBV16 and TRBJ1-1, with TRBD1 matching over 8 bases. After removal of 0 bases from V and 5 bases from J, the junction contained 5 bases not matched to a gene. Germline V gives CDR1 KGHSY, CDR2 FQNENV. The CDR3 length is 15 residues. The CDR3 reads CASSQSGQGLTEAFF. As DNA, the CDR3 is TGTGCCAGCAGCCAATCAGGACAGGGATTGACTGAAGCTTTCTTT.

This chain joins TRBV5-1 and TRBJ2-3; D perhaps matches TRBD1 (5 bases). The CDR3 runs to 12 residues. The germline gives CDR1 SGHRS, CDR2 YFSETQ. V dropped 5 bases and J dropped 6 bases, with 10 bases sitting between them. In DNA, the CDR3 is TGCGCCAGCAGGGCAGGGTTGGATACGCAGTATTTT. The encoded protein is CASRAGLDTQYF. The full variable domain, its missing parts supplied by reference TRBV5-1 and TRBJ2-3, is KAGVTQTPRYLIKTRGQQVTLSCSPISGHRSVSWYQQTPGQGLQFLFEYFSETQRNKGNFPGRFSGRQFSNSRSEMNVSTLELGDSALYLCASRAGLDTQYFGPGTRLTVL.

The chain uses TRBV5-5 and TRBJ1-2; TRBD1 matches 7 bases. V gave up 4 bases and J gave up 6 bases; unmatched junction bases: 15. CDR3 size: 16 residues. The germline gives CDR1 SGHKS, CDR2 YYEKEE (reference sequence). For the CDR3, the DNA is TGTGCCAGCAGCAGAGGGATTGACAGGGTGGGAAATGGCTACACCTTC. It encodes CASSRGIDRVGNGYTF.

J is TRBJ1-1 and V is TRBV19; a possible D gene is TRBD1 (5 bases). From germline, CDR1 is LNHDA and CDR2 SQIVND (reference sequence). The CDR3 is 13 residues long. V lost 5 bases and J lost 6, with 13 bases in between. The CDR3 nucleotides are TGTGCCAGTAGTCGAGGTAGGGGATCTGAAGCTTTCTTT. Its translation: CASSRGRGSEAFF. The full variable domain, its missing parts supplied by reference TRBV19 and TRBJ1-1, is DGGITQSPKYLFRKEGQNVTLSCEQNLNHDAMYWYRQDPGQGLRLIYYSQIVNDFQKGDIAEGYSVSREKKESFPLTVTSAQKNPTAFYLCASSRGRGSEAFFGQGTRLTVV.

The rearrangement uses TRBV13 and TRBJ1-4; D is unresolved. The germline V gene has CDR1 PRHDT and CDR2 FYEKMQ (reference sequence). Trimming shortened V by 5 bases and J by 0 bases, and 10 bases separated the two germline ends. This CDR3 is 15 amino acids long. The CDR3 coding sequence is TGTGCCAGCAGCACACGGGAAGCAACTAATGAAAAACTGTTTTTT. It is translated as CASSTREATNEKLFF.

The V and J genes are TRBV11-3 and TRBJ2-2, with 12 positions matching TRBD1. Trimming at V came to 5 bases and at J to 4 bases, leaving 2 bases not matched to a gene. Per germline, CDR1 SGHNT and CDR2 YENEEA. The CDR3 has 15 amino acids. The CDR3, as DNA: TGTGCCAGCAGCCTGGGACAGGGGGCCACCGGGGAGCTGTTTTTT. This gives the protein CASSLGQGATGELFF.

This chain uses TRBV20-1 with TRBJ1-5; D gene unclear. Trimming cost V 3 bases and J 4 bases, with 19 bases left between them. Germline V gene data show CDR1 as DFQATT and CDR2 as SNEGSKA (reference sequence). The CDR3 sequence is 16 residues long. The CDR3, as DNA: TGCAGTGCTAGTCGTAATCTGGGCGTGAAGAATCAGCCCCAGCATTTT. Encoded protein: CSASRNLGVKNQPQHF.

This clone came up a few times. The V call is TRBV2, the J call TRBJ1-6, with 8 nucleotides matching TRBD1. The V gene end was trimmed by 3 bases and the J gene end by 7 bases; junction bases not matched to a gene: 2. Germline loops: CDR1 SNHLY, CDR2 FYNNEI. This CDR3 is 14 amino acids long. Here the CDR3 reads CASSDRGRNSPLHF. In DNA form, the CDR3 reads TGTGCCAGCAGTGACAGGGGGCGGAATTCACCCCTCCACTTT.

This sequence joins TRBV24-1 and TRBJ2-3, with D maybe TRBD1 (7 bases). The CDR3 is 13 amino acids. V was pared by 9 bases and J by 1 base, with 10 bases between. From germline, CDR1 is KGHDR and CDR2 SFDVKD. The CDR3 spells CATGGTGTDTQYF. The DNA for the CDR3 is TGTGCCACCGGAGGGACAGGCACAGATACGCAGTATTTT.

Here the CDR3 reads CATSDSGRRYGYTF. CDR3 in DNA: TGTGCCACCAGTGATAGCGGACGGCGCTATGGCTACACCTTC. The V gene is TRBV24-1, the J gene TRBJ1-2; D ambiguous. Germline loops: CDR1 KGHDR, CDR2 SFDVKD. The CDR3 totals 14 residues. V was clipped by 3 bases and J by 4 bases, with 11 bases between them.

V and J are TRBV9 and TRBJ1-3; D remains ambiguous. The CDR3 contains 15 residues. V lost 3 bases and J 3 bases, leaving 13 bases between the germline ends. From germline, CDR1 is SGDLS and CDR2 YYNGEE. As DNA, the CDR3 is TGTGCCAGCAGCGCCGAACCTAGTCGTGGAAACACCATATATTTT. Residues: CASSAEPSRGNTIYF.

A single count supports this clone. V usage is TRBV2 and J usage is TRBJ1-5; 10 nucleotides agree with TRBD1. The CDR3 spans 14 residues. V trimming: 5 bases; J trimming: 6 bases; junction bases outside the gene matches: 4. The germline V gene encodes CDR1 SNHLY and CDR2 FYNNEI. CDR3 nucleotide sequence: TGTGCCAGCAGTTCCGACAGGGGGCTTCAGCCCCAGCATTTT. This encodes CASSSDRGLQPQHF.

In this sample, this clone turned up a few times. The genes are TRBV18 and TRBJ1-5; perhaps TRBD1 as D (5 bases). The CDR3 has 12 residues. Trimming took 6 bases from V and 5 from J, leaving 8 bases between them. Germline CDR1 is KGHSH and CDR2 is LQKENI. The CDR3 loop is CASSTGDQPQHF. CDR3 nucleotides: TGTGCCAGCTCCACGGGGGATCAGCCCCAGCATTTT.

The V call is TRBV7-3, the J call TRBJ2-3; maybe TRBD2 (6 bases). V dropped 2 bases and J dropped 4 bases, with 10 bases sitting between them. The CDR3 has 14 residues. CDR1 is SGHTA and CDR2 is FQGTGA in the germline V gene. Here the CDR3 DNA reads TGTGCCAGCAGCTTACTTGGAGGGTCAGATACGCAGTATTTT. Translation: CASSLLGGSDTQYF.

The chain carries TRBV28 and TRBJ2-1; 9 bases agree with TRBD1. Trimming cost V 4 bases and J 6 bases; bases outside gene matches: 7. Germline V gives CDR1 MDHEN, CDR2 SYDVKM. This CDR3 region has 15 residues. The CDR3 sequence: CASSSGQGYSNEQFF. DNA of the CDR3: TGTGCCAGCAGTTCCGGACAGGGGTACAGCAATGAGCAGTTCTTC.

The rearrangement links TRBV18 to TRBJ1-6; D gene unclear. This CDR3 region has 12 residues. Trimming removed 2 bases at V and 9 bases at J, with 5 bases between. CDR1 is KGHSH, CDR2 LQKENI, per germline. This chain's CDR3 is CASSPSGSPLHF. DNA for the CDR3: TGTGCCAGCTCACCAAGCGGTTCACCCCTCCACTTT.

The CDR3 nucleotides are TGTGCCAGCAGCTTAGGTACTAGCGATAAGCAGTACTTC. This encodes CASSLGTSDKQYF. V usage is TRBV11-2 and J usage is TRBJ2-7; 7 bases fit TRBD2. CDR1 and CDR2 from the germline V gene are SGHAT and FQNNGV. The CDR3 length is 13 residues. V trimming: 1 base; J trimming: 8 bases; junction bases outside the gene matches: 5.

The chain employs TRBV28 and TRBJ2-5, with D uncertain. V lost 6 bases and J 5 bases, leaving 4 bases between the germline ends. The CDR3 runs 10 residues. Germline V gene sequence: CDR1 MDHEN, CDR2 SYDVKM. The CDR3 nucleotides read TGTGCCAGCAGCCGGGAGACCCAGTACTTC. Translated, it gives CASSRETQYF.

The rearrangement links TRBV7-2 to TRBJ1-1; 9 nucleotides match TRBD1. V shed 6 bases and J 5 bases; nucleotides not matched to a gene: 7. The CDR3 runs 14 residues. Per germline, CDR1 SGHTA and CDR2 FQGNSA. The CDR3 sequence is CASRGTGRRTEAFF. The CDR3 nucleotides are TGTGCCAGCAGAGGGACAGGGAGGCGGACTGAAGCTTTCTTT.

J is TRBJ2-7 and V is TRBV10-2, with 9 bases aligning to TRBD2. The CDR3 length is 16 residues. V shed 3 bases and J 4 bases; nucleotides not matched to a gene: 10. The V gene's germline CDR1 is WSHSY and CDR2 SAAADI. CDR3 DNA: TGCGCCAGCAGTGACCGAAGCGGGAGGCAGAGTTACGAGCAGTACTTC. This gives the protein CASSDRSGRQSYEQYF.

In nucleotides, the CDR3 is TGTGCCAGCAGCCCTTGGACAGCTGGAGGATCGAATCAGCCCCAGCATTTT. As protein: CASSPWTAGGSNQPQHF. The chain employs TRBV6-2 or TRBV6-3 and TRBJ1-5; TRBD1 might be the D (6 bases). This CDR3 is built from 17 residues. The germline V and J ends were trimmed by 6 bases and 4 bases, with 22 bases remaining between them. CDR1 and CDR2 from the germline V gene are MNHEY and SVGEGT.

The rearrangement uses TRBV6-5 and TRBJ1-5; the match to TRBD1 covers 8 bases. The germline CDR1 and CDR2 sequences are MNHEY and SVGAGI. This CDR3 has 15 amino acids. The ends lost 5 bases at V and 4 bases at J; junction bases unmatched: 7. The CDR3 here is CASSPLDRGNQPQHF. The CDR3 DNA follows: TGTGCCAGCAGTCCTCTCGACAGGGGTAATCAGCCCCAGCATTTT.

J is TRBJ2-1 and V is TRBV11-1, with 7 nucleotides matching TRBD1. This CDR3 is 12 amino acids long. V was clipped by 5 bases and J by 5 bases; unmatched bases: 0. Looked up from germline, CDR1 is SGHAT and CDR2 is FQDESV (reference sequence). The DNA of the CDR3 is TGTGCCAGCAGCCAGGGGGACAATGAGCAGTTCTTC. Its protein product is CASSQGDNEQFF.

This rearrangement joins TRBV10-3 to TRBJ1-6, with a weak D call TRBD1 (5 bases). The CDR3 is 15 amino acids. Germline values: CDR1 ENHRY, CDR2 SYGVKD. The ends were cut back, 2 bases at V and 5 bases at J, with 10 bases in the middle. The DNA for the CDR3 is TGTGCCATCAGTGAGCTGGGACTCCATAATTCACCCCTCCACTTT. Translation: CAISELGLHNSPLHF.

V and J are TRBV18 and TRBJ1-1; D unresolved. The CDR3 loop spans 14 amino acids. Germline loops: CDR1 KGHSH, CDR2 LQKENI. The V and J ends lost 6 bases and 0 bases respectively, with 11 bases between them. CDR3 residues: CASSPTTVNTEAFF. In DNA, the CDR3 is TGTGCCAGCTCCCCTACTACGGTGAACACTGAAGCTTTCTTT.

This sequence joins TRBV28 and TRBJ2-3; TRBD2 aligns across 11 bases. V was clipped by 4 bases and J by 2 bases; unmatched bases: 11. Germline V CDR1 and CDR2: MDHEN, SYDVKM. The CDR3 is 18 residues long. In DNA form, the CDR3 reads TGTGCCAGCAGTTCACCAACGAAACTAGCGGGAGCCACAGATACGCAGTATTTT. Translation: CASSSPTKLAGATDTQYF.

The CDR3 sequence is CASSPESGRAGDTQYF. In DNA, the CDR3 is TGCGCCAGCAGCCCTGAAAGCGGGAGGGCCGGGGATACGCAGTATTTT. The chain uses TRBV5-1 and TRBJ2-3; 10 bases are a match to TRBD2. The CDR3 covers 16 residues. V was clipped by 4 bases and J by 6 bases; unmatched bases: 11. Germline V lookup: CDR1 SGHRS, CDR2 YFSETQ.

The gene calls are TRBV28 and TRBJ1-2, with D maybe TRBD1 (6 bases). Germline V lookup: CDR1 MDHEN, CDR2 SYDVKM. Trimming pared 6 bases from V and 5 bases from J, leaving 40 bases between. The CDR3 runs to 22 residues. The chain's CDR3 is CASSQPERATVLGDTPLYGYTF. CDR3 nucleotides: TGTGCCAGCAGCCAACCTGAGAGGGCCACGGTACTAGGGGACACGCCTCTTTATGGCTACACCTTC.

In DNA form, the CDR3 reads TGCGCCAGCAGCCAGGCCGGGACTAGCTTCAATGAGCAGTTCTTC. The encoded protein is CASSQAGTSFNEQFF. The rearrangement uses TRBV4-1 and TRBJ2-1; the match to TRBD2 covers 9 bases. CDR1 MGHRA and CDR2 YSYEKL come from the germline V gene. The CDR3 runs to 15 residues. V gave up 3 bases and J gave up 6 bases; unmatched junction bases: 6.